The present TCR beta chain was sequenced within a study of spatial heterogeneity in lung cancer. Study context: Detection consistently yielded more beta chains than alpha chains.

This clonotype has a count of ten or more. Time point specified: sample taken at primary tumor resection. The input material, whole RNA from tumor, nontumor lung or frozen PBMC, was sequenced unsorted. Using its own MiXCR run on the 5' RACE reads, TCRdb lists one record per CDR3 protein. This table holds about 85,000 distinct CDR3 sequences, about a fifth found once. Material: PBMCs, obtained at surgery. This clonotype was sampled from a male donor with early-stage non-small cell lung cancer.

CDR3 DNA: TGCAGTGCTAACCGGGACAGGGCGGTCAATGAGCAGTTCTTC. It translates to CSANRDRAVNEQFF. The chain couples TRBV20-1 to TRBJ2-1; the match to TRBD1 covers 9 bases. The germline gives CDR1 DFQATT, CDR2 SNEGSKA (reference sequence). The V and J ends lost 4 bases and 6 bases, in that order; junction bases with no gene match: 7. The CDR3 consists of 14 residues.